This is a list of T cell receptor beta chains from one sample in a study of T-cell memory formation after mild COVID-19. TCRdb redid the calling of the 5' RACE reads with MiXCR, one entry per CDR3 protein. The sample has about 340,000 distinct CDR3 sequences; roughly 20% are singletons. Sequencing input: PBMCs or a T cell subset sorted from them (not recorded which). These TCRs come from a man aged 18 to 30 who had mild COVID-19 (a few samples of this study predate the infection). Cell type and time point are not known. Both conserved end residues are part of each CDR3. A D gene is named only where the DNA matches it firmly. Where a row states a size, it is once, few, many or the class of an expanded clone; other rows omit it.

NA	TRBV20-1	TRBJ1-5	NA	CSARSQDPRDQPQHF	TGCAGTGCTAGATCCCAGGACCCACGAGATCAGCCCCAGCATTTT
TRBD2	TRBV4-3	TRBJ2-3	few	CASSQVAGVADTQYF	TGCGCCAGCAGCCAAGTGGCGGGGGTGGCAGATACGCAGTATTTT
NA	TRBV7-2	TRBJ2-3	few	CASSLGTSPPDTQYF	TGTGCCAGCAGCTTGGGGACTTCCCCTCCGGATACGCAGTATTTT
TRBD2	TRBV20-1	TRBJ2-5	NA	CSAGSTSGGLGETQYF	TGCAGTGCTGGATCGACTAGCGGGGGACTGGGAGAGACCCAGTACTTC
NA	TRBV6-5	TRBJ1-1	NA	CASRPWDGVDTEAFF	TGTGCCAGCAGGCCCTGGGATGGGGTGGACACTGAAGCTTTCTTT
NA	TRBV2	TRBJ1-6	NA	CASTDNYNSPLHF	TGTGCCAGCACCGACAACTATAATTCACCCCTCCACTTT
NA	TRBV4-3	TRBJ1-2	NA	CASSQEFQANYGYTF	TGCGCCAGCAGCCAAGAGTTCCAGGCTAACTATGGCTACACCTTC
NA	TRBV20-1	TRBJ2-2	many	CSAGGSRTGELFF	TGCAGTGCTGGTGGCAGCAGGACCGGGGAGCTGTTTTTT
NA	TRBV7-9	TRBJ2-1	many	CAGSRGATYNEQFF	TGTGCCGGAAGCAGGGGAGCTACCTACAATGAGCAGTTCTTC
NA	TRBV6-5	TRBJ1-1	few	CASSYSSGVAEAFF	TGTGCCAGCAGTTACTCATCAGGGGTGGCTGAAGCTTTCTTT
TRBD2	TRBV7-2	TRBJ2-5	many	CASQRGTQETQYF	TGTGCCAGCCAGCGGGGCACCCAAGAGACCCAGTACTTC
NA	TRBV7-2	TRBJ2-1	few	CASTSPGRPWNEQFF	TGTGCCAGCACCTCTCCGGGGAGGCCTTGGAATGAGCAGTTCTTC
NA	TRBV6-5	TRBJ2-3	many	CASSYSNRVTDTQYF	TGTGCCAGCAGTTACTCGAACAGGGTAACAGATACGCAGTATTTT
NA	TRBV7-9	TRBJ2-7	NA	CASSLYWGEQYF	TGTGCCAGCAGCTTATATTGGGGTGAGCAGTACTTC
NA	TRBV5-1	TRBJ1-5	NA	CASSLVGGGEPQHF	TGCGCCAGCAGCTTGGTTGGGGGAGGAGAGCCCCAGCATTTT
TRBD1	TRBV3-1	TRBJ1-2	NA	CASSQAARGQSNGYTF	TGTGCCAGCAGCCAAGCGGCGAGGGGACAGAGTAATGGCTACACCTTC
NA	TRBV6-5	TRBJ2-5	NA	CASGPRAGETQYF	TGTGCCAGCGGACCCAGGGCGGGGGAGACCCAGTACTTC
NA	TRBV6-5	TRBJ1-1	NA	CASSYSGAGTEAFF	TGTGCCAGCAGTTACTCAGGGGCAGGGACTGAAGCTTTCTTT
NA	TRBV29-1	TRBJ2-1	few	CSAGQLSYNEQFF	TGCAGCGCCGGACAGTTGAGCTACAATGAGCAGTTCTTC
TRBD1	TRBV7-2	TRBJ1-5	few	CASSLSVRDRHQPQHF	TGTGCCAGCAGCTTATCAGTCCGGGACAGGCATCAGCCCCAGCATTTT
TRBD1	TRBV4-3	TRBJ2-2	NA	CASSQKRTGWAGELFF	TGCGCCAGCAGCCAAAAGAGGACAGGGTGGGCCGGGGAGCTGTTTTTT
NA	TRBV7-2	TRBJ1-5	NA	CASSLGGVGQPQHF	TGTGCCAGCAGCTTAGGGGGAGTTGGTCAGCCCCAGCATTTT
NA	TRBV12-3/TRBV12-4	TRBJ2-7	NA	CASRTGRGEQYF	TGTGCCAGCAGGACAGGGAGGGGCGAGCAGTACTTC
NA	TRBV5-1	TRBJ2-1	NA	CASSLAALTYNEQFF	TGCGCCAGCAGCTTGGCGGCTTTGACCTACAATGAGCAGTTCTTC
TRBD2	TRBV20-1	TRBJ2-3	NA	CRAAPGTSGPDTQYF	TGCAGAGCGGCCCCCGGGACTAGCGGGCCAGATACGCAGTATTTT
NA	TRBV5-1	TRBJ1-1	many	CASSLVRDEAFF	TGCGCCAGCAGCTTGGTGAGGGATGAAGCTTTCTTT
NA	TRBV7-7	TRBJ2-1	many	CASSPLGGSSSYNEQFF	TGTGCCAGCAGCCCCCTTGGGGGGTCCAGCTCCTACAATGAGCAGTTCTTC
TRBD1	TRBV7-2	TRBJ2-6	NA	CASSPRAGTGIFSGANVLTF	TGTGCCAGCAGCCCAAGAGCCGGGACAGGGATATTCTCTGGGGCCAACGTCCTGACTTTC
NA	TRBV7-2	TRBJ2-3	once	CASNFGHPDTQYF	TGTGCCAGCAACTTCGGACACCCAGATACGCAGTATTTT
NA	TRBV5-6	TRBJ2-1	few	CASSGAGTEQFF	TGTGCCAGCAGCGGAGCCGGGACAGAGCAGTTCTTC
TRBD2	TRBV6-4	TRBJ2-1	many	CASSRTSGEGHEQFF	TGTGCCAGCAGCCGGACTAGCGGGGAGGGGCATGAGCAGTTCTTC